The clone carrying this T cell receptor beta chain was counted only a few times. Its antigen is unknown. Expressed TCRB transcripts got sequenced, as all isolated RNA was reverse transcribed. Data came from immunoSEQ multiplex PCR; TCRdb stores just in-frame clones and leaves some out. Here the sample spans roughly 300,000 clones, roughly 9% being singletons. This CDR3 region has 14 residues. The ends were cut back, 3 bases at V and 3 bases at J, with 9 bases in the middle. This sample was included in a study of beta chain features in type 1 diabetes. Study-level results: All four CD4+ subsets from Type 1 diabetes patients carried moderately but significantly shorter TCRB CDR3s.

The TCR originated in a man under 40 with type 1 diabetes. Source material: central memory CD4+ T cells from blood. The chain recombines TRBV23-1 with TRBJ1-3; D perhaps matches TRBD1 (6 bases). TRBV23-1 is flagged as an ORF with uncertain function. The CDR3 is CASSHSGDGNTIYF. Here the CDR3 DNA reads TGCGCCAGCAGTCACTCAGGGGATGGAAACACCATATATTTT.